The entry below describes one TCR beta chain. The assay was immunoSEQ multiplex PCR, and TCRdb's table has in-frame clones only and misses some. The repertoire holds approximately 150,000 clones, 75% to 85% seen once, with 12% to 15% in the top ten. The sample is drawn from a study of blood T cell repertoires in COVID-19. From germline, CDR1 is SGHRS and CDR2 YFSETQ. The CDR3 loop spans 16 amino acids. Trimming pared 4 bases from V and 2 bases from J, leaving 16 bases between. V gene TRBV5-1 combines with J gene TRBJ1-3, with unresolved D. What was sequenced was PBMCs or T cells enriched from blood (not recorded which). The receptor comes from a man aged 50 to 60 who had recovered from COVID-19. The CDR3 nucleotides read TGCGCCAGCAGCGTCGGCCGGAGAGGCACTGGAAACACCATATATTTT. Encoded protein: CASSVGRRGTGNTIYF. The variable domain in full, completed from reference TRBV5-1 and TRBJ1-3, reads KAGVTQTPRYLIKTRGQQVTLSCSPISGHRSVSWYQQTPGQGLQFLFEYFSETQRNKGNFPGRFSGRQFSNSRSEMNVSTLELGDSALYLCASSVGRRGTGNTIYFGEGSWLTVV.